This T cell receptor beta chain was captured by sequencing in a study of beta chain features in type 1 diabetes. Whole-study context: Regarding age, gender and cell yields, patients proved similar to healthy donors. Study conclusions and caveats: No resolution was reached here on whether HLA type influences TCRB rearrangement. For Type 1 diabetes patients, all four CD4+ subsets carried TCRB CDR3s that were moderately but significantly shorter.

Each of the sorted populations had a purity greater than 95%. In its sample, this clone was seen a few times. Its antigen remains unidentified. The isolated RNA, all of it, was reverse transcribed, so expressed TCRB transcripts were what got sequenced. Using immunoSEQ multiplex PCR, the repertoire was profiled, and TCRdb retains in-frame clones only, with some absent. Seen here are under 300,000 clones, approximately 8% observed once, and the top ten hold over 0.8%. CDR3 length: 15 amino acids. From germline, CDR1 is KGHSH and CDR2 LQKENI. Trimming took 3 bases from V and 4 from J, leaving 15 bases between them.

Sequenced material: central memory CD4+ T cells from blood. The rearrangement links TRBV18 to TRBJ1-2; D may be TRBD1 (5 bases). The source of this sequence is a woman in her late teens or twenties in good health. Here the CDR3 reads CASSPGASDGYGYTF. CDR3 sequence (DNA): TGTGCCAGCTCACCCGGGGCGTCAGATGGCTATGGCTACACCTTC.